The 14 T cell receptor beta chains presented below share a single source sample, sequenced in a study of shared clonotypes between healthy human individuals. Libraries were prepared by immunoSEQ multiplex PCR; TCRdb keeps only in-frame clonotypes and omits some of them. The table lists over a million clones, more than 75% of them singletons. Sequenced sample: memory CD4+ T cells from PBMCs. Subset here: CD45RA-negative fraction. Receptors were obtained from a young man in good health. Some clones in this sample may be carry-over from other donors' samples.

This chain joins TRBV28 and TRBJ2-1; D remains ambiguous. V was trimmed by 8 bases and J by 8 bases, leaving 10 bases between them. Germline V gene data show CDR1 as MDHEN and CDR2 as SYDVKM. The CDR3 contains 11 residues. The CDR3 sequence: CASLSIYEQFF. CDR3 DNA sequence: TGTGCCAGCCTTAGCATCTATGAGCAGTTCTTC.

The genes are TRBV18 and TRBJ2-7; 11 bases agree with TRBD1. CDR3 size: 15 residues. J was trimmed by 5 bases and V by 2 bases; bases with no gene match: 5. Germline V gene lookup returns CDR1 KGHSH and CDR2 LQKENI. In nucleotides, the CDR3 is TGTGCCAGCTCACCAGGGACAGGGGGGATGAACGAGCAGTACTTC. Translated: CASSPGTGGMNEQYF. The complete variable domain, with remaining parts taken from reference TRBV18 and TRBJ2-7, reads NAGVMQNPRHLVRRRGQEARLRCSPMKGHSHVYWYRQLPEEGLKFMVYLQKENIIDESGMPKERFSAEFPKEGPSILRIQQVVRGDSAAYFCASSPGTGGMNEQYFGPGTRLTVT.

V usage is TRBV5-1 and J usage is TRBJ2-1; 9 bases align to TRBD1. CDR3 size: 16 residues. Germline CDR1 is SGHRS and CDR2 is YFSETQ. V trimming: 4 bases; J trimming: 2 bases; junction bases outside the gene matches: 7. The CDR3 bases are TGCGCCAGCAGCCTTACCGGGACAGGGACCTACAATGAGCAGTTCTTC. Amino acid sequence: CASSLTGTGTYNEQFF.

V and J are TRBV28 and TRBJ2-1; D might be TRBD1 or TRBD2, each matching 6 bases. The CDR3 contains 15 residues. Germline V lookup: CDR1 MDHEN, CDR2 SYDVKM. Trimming took off 2 bases at V and 7 bases at J, with 15 bases between the two ends. The CDR3 protein is CASSLMGGKTNEQFF. The CDR3 DNA follows: TGTGCCAGCAGTTTAATGGGGGGCAAAACAAATGAGCAGTTCTTC.

The CDR3 nucleotides read TGTGCCAGCGGACTGGGGGCTTTCTTCTATGGCTACACCTTC. This sequence encodes CASGLGAFFYGYTF. The genes are TRBV28 and TRBJ1-2, with a weak D call TRBD1 (6 bases). The V and J ends lost 8 bases and 4 bases respectively, with 17 bases between them. The CDR3 length is 14 residues. From germline, CDR1 is MDHEN and CDR2 SYDVKM.

V usage is TRBV6-4 and J usage is TRBJ2-2; TRBD2 agrees at 14 bases. The CDR3 loop spans 18 amino acids. The germline CDR1 and CDR2 sequences are MRHNA and SNTAGT. V lost 4 bases to trimming and J lost 1 base; unmatched junction nucleotides: 5. As DNA, the CDR3 is TGTGCCAGCAGTGTCTTCGGGACTAGCGGGAGGAACACCGGGGAGCTGTTTTTT. This translates into CASSVFGTSGRNTGELFF.

V is TRBV5-8 and J is TRBJ2-7; D is uncertain. Germline V gene sequence: CDR1 SGHTS, CDR2 YDEGEE. This CDR3 contains 11 residues. Trimming removed 4 bases from V and 6 bases from J, with 8 bases in between. The CDR3, as DNA: TGTGCCAGCAGCCCCTTCGCCGAGCAGTACTTC. Translating gives CASSPFAEQYF.

The genes are TRBV15 and TRBJ2-7, with D hard to call. The V end lost 5 bases, the J end lost 6 bases, and 14 bases lay between the germline ends. This CDR3 has 13 amino acids. CDR1 LNHNV and CDR2 YYDKDF come from the germline V gene (reference sequence). CDR3 DNA: TGTGCCACCAGCGGCGGTTTTGTAGGCGAGCAGTACTTC. It yields the protein CATSGGFVGEQYF.

V gene TRBV10-3 combines with J gene TRBJ1-1, with a tentative D call TRBD1 (5 bases). This CDR3 is 14 amino acids long. Trimming took 10 bases from V and 0 from J, leaving 15 bases between them. Looked up from germline, CDR1 is ENHRY and CDR2 is SYGVKD. Written as DNA, the CDR3 is TGTGCCACCAGGGCAGGGACTTTGAACACTGAAGCTTTCTTT. Amino acids: CATRAGTLNTEAFF.

V is TRBV6-1 and J is TRBJ2-5; maybe TRBD1 (6 bases). CDR1 is MNHNS, CDR2 SASEGT, per germline. Trimming took 8 bases from V and 1 from J, leaving 17 bases between them. CDR3 length equals 15 residues. CDR3 sequence reads: CASALLTGAQETQYF. The CDR3 region has the DNA TGTGCCAGCGCCCTCCTGACAGGAGCCCAAGAGACCCAGTACTTC.

The chain joins TRBV4-2 to TRBJ2-7, with 10 nucleotides matching TRBD1. The V segment lost 4 bases and the J segment 0 bases; nucleotides outside the gene matches: 0. CDR3 length: 14 residues. CDR1 and CDR2 from the germline V gene are LGHNA and YNFKEQ. The CDR3 is CASSRQGASYEQYF. CDR3 nucleotides: TGTGCCAGCAGCCGACAGGGGGCCTCCTACGAGCAGTACTTC.

The rearrangement links TRBV30 to TRBJ2-3; D is possibly TRBD2 (6 bases). The CDR3 runs to 13 residues. Trimming left V 7 bases short and J 3 bases short, with 14 bases between. The germline V gene encodes CDR1 GTSNPN and CDR2 SVGIG (reference sequence). In DNA, the CDR3 is TGTGCCTTATCTAGCGTTTTGACAGATACGCAGTATTTT. Translating gives CALSSVLTDTQYF.

The chain couples TRBV15 to TRBJ1-1, with D maybe TRBD1 (5 bases). Trimming took off 0 bases at V and 4 bases at J, with 9 bases between the two ends. Germline lookup yields CDR1 LNHNV and CDR2 YYDKDF (reference sequence). The CDR3 covers 14 residues. CDR3 nucleotides: TGTGCCACCAGCAGAGATGGGGGGGTCACTGAAGCTTTCTTT. Its protein product is CATSRDGGVTEAFF.

CDR3 amino acids: CASTPPRGGNTIYF. CDR3 DNA: TGTGCCAGTACCCCACCTCGGGGTGGAAACACCATATATTTT. V usage is TRBV19 and J usage is TRBJ1-3; D remains ambiguous. V dropped 7 bases and J dropped 3 bases, with 13 bases sitting between them. This CDR3 spans 14 amino acids. CDR1 and CDR2 from the germline V gene are LNHDA and SQIVND (reference sequence).